This T cell receptor (beta chain) was sequenced for a study of blood T cell repertoires in COVID-19. Background on the study: Material from acute and convalescent COVID-19 was sourced from the United States, Italy and Spain.

Authors' processing steps: From reference gene primer amplification, estimates of nucleated cell counts were derived. Profiled with immunoSEQ multiplex PCR; TCRdb holds only in-frame clones, not every one. V and J calls and clone size are those listed in that table; D and trimming were worked out from the DNA. The top ten hold about a third of the sample, which has under 100,000 clones, around four fifths seen once. Germline V CDR1 and CDR2: SGHRS, YFSETQ. The CDR3 loop spans 16 amino acids. With V trimmed by 4 bases and J by 6 bases, 9 bases remained unmatched. Enrolled during active infection, Seattle patients were then followed longitudinally.

Sequencing was carried out using peripheral blood. The receptor comes from a man between 60 and 75 years old with COVID-19, enrolled during active disease. The chain recombines TRBV5-1 with TRBJ2-2; 10 bases fit TRBD2. For the CDR3, the DNA is TGCGCCAGCAGCGCCGGGACTAGCGTCATTGCCGGGGAGCTGTTTTTT. It encodes CASSAGTSVIAGELFF. Complete variable domain (other parts from reference TRBV5-1 and TRBJ2-2): KAGVTQTPRYLIKTRGQQVTLSCSPISGHRSVSWYQQTPGQGLQFLFEYFSETQRNKGNFPGRFSGRQFSNSRSEMNVSTLELGDSALYLCASSAGTSVIAGELFFGEGSRLTVL.